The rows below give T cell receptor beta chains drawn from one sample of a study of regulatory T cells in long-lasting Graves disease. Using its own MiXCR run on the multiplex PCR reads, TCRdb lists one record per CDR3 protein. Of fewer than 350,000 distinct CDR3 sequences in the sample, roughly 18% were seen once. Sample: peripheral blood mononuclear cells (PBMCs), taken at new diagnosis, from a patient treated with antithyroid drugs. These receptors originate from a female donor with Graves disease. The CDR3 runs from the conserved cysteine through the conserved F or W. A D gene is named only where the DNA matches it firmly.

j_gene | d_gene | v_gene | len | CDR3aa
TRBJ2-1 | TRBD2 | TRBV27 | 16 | CASSWPGGGGGNEQFF
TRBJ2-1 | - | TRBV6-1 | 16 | CASSEAGRGAYNEQFF
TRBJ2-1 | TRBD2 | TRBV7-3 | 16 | CASRSTSGRAYNEQFF
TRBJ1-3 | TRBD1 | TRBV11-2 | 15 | CASSWGQGPGNTIYF
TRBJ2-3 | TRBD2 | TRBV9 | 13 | CASRREDTDTQYF
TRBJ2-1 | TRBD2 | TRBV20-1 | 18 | CSARAPLTSGGPGNEQFF
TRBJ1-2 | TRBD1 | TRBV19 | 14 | CASSIERTGYGYTF
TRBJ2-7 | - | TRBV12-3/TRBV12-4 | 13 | CASSLGGKGEQYF
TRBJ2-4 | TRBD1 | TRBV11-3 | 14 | CASRPRGAKNIQYF
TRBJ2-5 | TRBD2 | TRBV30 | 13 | CAWIGGGQETQYF
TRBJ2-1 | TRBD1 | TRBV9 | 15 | CASSVSGQGATEQFF
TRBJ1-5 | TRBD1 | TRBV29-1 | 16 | CSAWGGDRGQNQPQHF
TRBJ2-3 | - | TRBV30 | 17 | CAWSVEGGPAHMDTQYF
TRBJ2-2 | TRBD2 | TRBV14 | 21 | CASSQGRKREILEANTGELFF
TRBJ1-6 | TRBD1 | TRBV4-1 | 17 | CASSTRDRGQNNSPLHF
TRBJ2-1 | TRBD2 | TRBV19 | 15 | CASSISAGGPGEQFF
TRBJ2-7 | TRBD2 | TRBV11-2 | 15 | CASSLGAGGSYEQYF
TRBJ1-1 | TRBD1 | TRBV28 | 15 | CASSGPGQGNTEAFF
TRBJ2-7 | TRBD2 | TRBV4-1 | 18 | CASSRQTSGHAGSYEQYF
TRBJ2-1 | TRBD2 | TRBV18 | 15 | CASSPSGGLRDEQFF
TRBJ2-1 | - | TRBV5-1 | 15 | CASTGGILSYNEQFF
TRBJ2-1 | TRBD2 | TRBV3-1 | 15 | CASSQGLAGVNEQFF
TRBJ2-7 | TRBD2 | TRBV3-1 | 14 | CASSRGLAGSEQYF
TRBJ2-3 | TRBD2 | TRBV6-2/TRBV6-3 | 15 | CASSVRTSGTDTQYF
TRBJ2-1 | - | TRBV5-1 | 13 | CASNPHGNNEQFF
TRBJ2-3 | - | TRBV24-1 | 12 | CATSDLLAAQYF
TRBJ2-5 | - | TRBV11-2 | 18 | CASSRILRKADEGVTQYF
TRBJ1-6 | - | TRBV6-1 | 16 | CASTSINFSYNSPLHF